In its sample, the clone carrying this T cell receptor (beta chain) was seen a few times. Its matching antigen is unknown. This CDR3 is also generated by other DNA sequences in the sample. Some clones are missing from TCRdb's copy, which holds only in-frame ones; the method was immunoSEQ multiplex PCR. The sample has 45,000 or so clones, 81% seen once. The sample is drawn from a study of T cells in localized non-small cell lung cancer. Study-wide findings and caveats: Adjacent lung had a median around 60 of the 100 largest tumor clones. Since sequencing was restricted to only one region of the tumor, intratumor heterogeneity remains a possibility.

The CDR3 consists of 16 residues. Germline lookup yields CDR1 GTSNPN and CDR2 SVGIG (reference sequence). The V gene lost 1 base and the J gene lost 0 bases, with 10 bases spanning the gap. This receptor was taken from a man between 40 and 75 years old with stage III lung adenocarcinoma. The chain links TRBV30 to TRBJ2-6; D remains unclear. The starting material was peripheral blood mononuclear cells, obtained before any cancer treatment. The CDR3, as DNA: TGTGCCTGGAGTGACCCAGGAAGCTCTGGGGCCAACGTCCTGACTTTC. Its protein is CAWSDPGSSGANVLTF.